Below, 32 T cell receptor beta chains from the same sample are listed, as sequenced in a study of OX40 agonist ivuxolimab in advanced cancers. The data were produced by immunoSEQ multiplex PCR, yet TCRdb's version contains in-frame clones alone and is incomplete. The repertoire holds around 100,000 clones, with about 90% as singletons. The sequencing used CD4+ or CD8+ T cells sorted from blood, collected in a trial of the OX40 agonist ivuxolimab. These receptor sequences come from an adult with an advanced solid tumor such as melanoma, head and neck, liver or kidney cancer.

As regards this clone: Other DNA sequences in this specimen translate into the identical CDR3. The J gene is TRBJ2-7, the V gene TRBV11-2; 9 bases match TRBD2. V lost 4 bases and J lost 2; bases outside the gene matches: 6. Germline CDR1 SGHAT, CDR2 FQNNGV. This CDR3 is built from 15 residues. CDR3 loop: CASSYRAGGTYEQYF. Written as DNA, the CDR3 is TGTGCCAGCAGCTATCGAGCGGGGGGAACCTACGAGCAGTACTTC.

The chain joins TRBV28 to TRBJ1-5; D ambiguous. V lost 2 bases and J lost 0, with 14 bases in between. Germline CDR1 reads MDHEN; CDR2 reads SYDVKM. The CDR3 spans 17 residues. The CDR3 coding sequence is TGTGCCAGCAGTTTACGGGGTGGCCTAGGTAGCAATCAGCCCCAGCATTTT. Protein sequence: CASSLRGGLGSNQPQHF.

This clone was seen only once. This chain joins TRBV15 and TRBJ2-7; the D is unclear. V lost 3 bases and J lost 7, with 22 bases in between. The CDR3 spans 16 residues. CDR1 and CDR2 (germline): LNHNV, YYDKDF (reference sequence). The CDR3 is CATSRGPGGVLGEQYF. CDR3 DNA: TGTGCCACCAGCAGGGGTCCCGGTGGGGTTCTCGGGGAGCAGTACTTC.

This clone turned up a few times. This chain links TRBV7-9 with TRBJ1-1; D is undetermined. The V end was cut by 7 bases, the J end by 0 bases, with 9 bases between. The CDR3 runs to 13 residues. Germline CDR1 is SEHNR and CDR2 is FQNEAQ (reference sequence). The CDR3 spells CASTARLNTEAFF. Written as DNA, the CDR3 is TGTGCCAGCACCGCGAGGTTGAACACTGAAGCTTTCTTT.

The V gene is TRBV6-1, the J gene TRBJ2-1; D remains unclear. Trimming shortened V by 5 bases and J by 0 bases, and 11 bases separated the two germline ends. CDR3 length: 15 amino acids. CDR1 and CDR2 (germline): MNHNS, SASEGT. The CDR3 here is CASSPSRSSYNEQFF. The CDR3 DNA follows: TGTGCCAGCAGTCCCTCCCGGAGCTCCTACAATGAGCAGTTCTTC.

This rearrangement joins TRBV19 to TRBJ2-7; 7 bases line up with TRBD2. Losses at the gene ends were 2 bases for V and 3 bases for J; bases not matched to a gene: 10. Germline V gives CDR1 LNHDA, CDR2 SQIVND (reference sequence). This CDR3 is built from 16 residues. CDR3: CASSISPGGWGYEQYF. As DNA, the CDR3 is TGTGCCAGTAGTATATCCCCGGGAGGTTGGGGCTACGAGCAGTACTTC.

V usage is TRBV6-5 and J usage is TRBJ2-1; D possibly corresponds to TRBD2 (6 bases). Germline-derived CDR1 and CDR2 are MNHEY and SVGAGI. V shed 8 bases and J shed 6 bases, with 14 bases lying between them. The CDR3 spans 13 residues. This CDR3 reads CASAGSRFNEQFF. In DNA form, the CDR3 reads TGTGCCAGCGCGGGGTCAAGGTTCAATGAGCAGTTCTTC.

This chain links TRBV5-1 with TRBJ1-2; D might be TRBD1 (5 bases). The CDR3 contains 14 residues. Germline V gene sequence: CDR1 SGHRS, CDR2 YFSETQ. V dropped 5 bases and J dropped 0 bases, with 11 bases sitting between them. The CDR3 loop is CASRGRGANYGYTF. CDR3 coding DNA: TGCGCCAGCAGGGGGAGAGGGGCTAACTATGGCTACACCTTC. Filled out from reference TRBV5-1 and TRBJ1-2, the complete variable domain reads KAGVTQTPRYLIKTRGQQVTLSCSPISGHRSVSWYQQTPGQGLQFLFEYFSETQRNKGNFPGRFSGRQFSNSRSEMNVSTLELGDSALYLCASRGRGANYGYTFGSGTRLTVV.

CDR3 nucleotides: TGTGCCTGGAGGACAGCGAACACCGGGGAGCTGTTTTTT. This gives the protein CAWRTANTGELFF. This chain joins TRBV30 and TRBJ2-2; D is perhaps TRBD1 (5 bases). The germline gives CDR1 GTSNPN, CDR2 SVGIG (reference sequence). Trimming shortened V by 3 bases and J by 0 bases, and 5 bases separated the two germline ends. This CDR3 comprises 13 residues.

The genes are TRBV11-2 and TRBJ2-1; TRBD1 or TRBD2 may be the D gene (6 bases each). With 5 bases removed from V and 5 bases from J, the gap between germline ends came to 22 bases. CDR3 length: 17 residues. CDR1 and CDR2 from the germline V gene are SGHAT and FQNNGV. The CDR3, as DNA: TGTGCCAGCAGCCGATCTCGCTCGGGGGCCCCACACAATGAGCAGTTCTTC. This gives the protein CASSRSRSGAPHNEQFF.

A remark on this clone: The germline gene is not matched at one end of the junction; a read error may be the cause. V and J are TRBV6-4 and TRBJ2-1, with 9 bases identical to TRBD2. Germline V lookup: CDR1 MRHNA, CDR2 SNTAGT. The CDR3 sequence is 16 residues long. CDR3 in DNA: TGTGCCACCAGTCGGTGGCGGGGGGGGACCTACAATGAGCAGTTCTTC. It encodes CATSRWRGGTYNEQFF.

This clone is a singleton in its sample. This rearrangement joins TRBV7-9 to TRBJ1-1; tentative D call: TRBD1 (6 bases). Germline V lookup: CDR1 SEHNR, CDR2 FQNEAQ (reference sequence). V was cut by 6 bases and J by 11 bases, with 19 bases left in between. The CDR3 runs 13 residues. The DNA for the CDR3 is TGTGCCAGCAGATTGACAGGAGCCCCACGGGCTTTCTTT. It translates to CASRLTGAPRAFF.

The J gene is TRBJ1-6, the V gene TRBV10-2; 7 nucleotides line up with TRBD1. CDR1 is WSHSY, CDR2 SAAADI, per germline. V lost 6 bases, J lost 10 bases, and 12 bases stayed unmatched. This CDR3 has 15 amino acids. In DNA form, the CDR3 reads TGCGCCAGCAGATCACAGGGGTTAATCGGATCACCCCTCCACTTT. Its protein product is CASRSQGLIGSPLHF.

The rearrangement joins TRBV28 to TRBJ2-2; TRBD2 agrees at 11 bases. V was clipped by 4 bases and J by 5 bases; unmatched bases: 6. The CDR3 is 16 residues long. Germline CDR1 and CDR2: MDHEN and SYDVKM. The CDR3 sequence is CASSSSGRTPTGELFF. The CDR3 nucleotides read TGTGCCAGCAGTTCTAGCGGGAGGACCCCGACCGGGGAGCTGTTTTTT.

The CDR3, as DNA: TGTGCCAGCAGAAGATCCACAGGGGTCTACGAGCAGTACTTC. Protein: CASRRSTGVYEQYF. The V and J genes are TRBV6-5 and TRBJ2-7; TRBD1 aligns across 7 bases. CDR1 is MNHEY, CDR2 SVGAGI, per germline. This CDR3 spans 14 amino acids. V lost 6 bases, J lost 3 bases, and 8 bases stayed unmatched.

CDR3 loop: CASRSDRGIPGELFF. In DNA, the CDR3 is TGTGCCAGCAGAAGCGACAGGGGGATCCCCGGGGAGCTGTTTTTT. The chain joins TRBV2 to TRBJ2-2, with 9 positions matching TRBD1. V lost 6 bases, J lost 6 bases, and 8 bases stayed unmatched. This CDR3 comprises 15 residues. The germline gives CDR1 SNHLY, CDR2 FYNNEI.

J is TRBJ1-6 and V is TRBV6-6, with a tentative D call TRBD1 (5 bases). Trimming shortened V by 7 bases and J by 7 bases, and 17 bases separated the two germline ends. Germline loops: CDR1 MNHNY, CDR2 SVGAGI (reference sequence). This CDR3 comprises 15 residues. CDR3 protein: CASTPGRAFNSPLHF. The DNA for the CDR3 is TGTGCCAGCACCCCTGGCAGGGCCTTCAATTCACCCCTCCACTTT.

The chain carries TRBV11-2 and TRBJ1-2, with TRBD1 matching 7 bases. From germline, CDR1 is SGHAT and CDR2 FQNNGV. V was clipped by 1 base and J by 4 bases; unmatched bases: 6. The CDR3 is 15 amino acids. In DNA form, the CDR3 reads TGTGCCAGCAGCTTAGGGCGGACAGGCTCCTATGGCTACACCTTC. It codes for CASSLGRTGSYGYTF.

This rearrangement joins TRBV7-9 to TRBJ2-1; TRBD1 or TRBD2 may be the D gene (5 bases each). This CDR3 has 16 amino acids. V lost 7 bases to trimming and J lost 4 bases, with 20 bases between them. Germline CDR1 and CDR2: SEHNR and FQNEAQ (reference sequence). This chain's CDR3 is CASITSGTGYYNEQFF. As DNA, the CDR3 is TGTGCCAGCATTACTTCCGGGACGGGATATTACAATGAGCAGTTCTTC.

The V and J genes are TRBV2 and TRBJ1-2, with TRBD1 identical over 9 bases. Germline CDR1 is SNHLY and CDR2 is FYNNEI. V lost 4 bases, J lost 8 bases, and 5 bases stayed unmatched. The CDR3 sequence is 13 residues long. The DNA of the CDR3 is TGTGCCAGCAGTGTACGGACAGGGGTCGGCTACACCTTC. This sequence encodes CASSVRTGVGYTF.

Notes on this clone: The identical CDR3 is also encoded by other nucleotide sequences in the sample. J is TRBJ1-3 and V is TRBV30; no firm D call. CDR3 size: 15 residues. The V and J ends lost 2 bases and 0 bases respectively, with 11 bases between them. The germline V gene has CDR1 GTSNPN and CDR2 SVGIG (reference sequence). DNA of the CDR3: TGTGCCTGGAGTCGCGACTCCGGCTCTGGAAACACCATATATTTT. It specifies CAWSRDSGSGNTIYF.

The V gene is TRBV7-2, the J gene TRBJ2-1; 13 nucleotides agree with TRBD2. The V and J ends lost 6 bases and 8 bases, in that order; junction bases with no gene match: 4. The CDR3 extends over 14 amino acids. CDR1 and CDR2 (germline): SGHTA, FQGNSA. CDR3 sequence (DNA): TGTGCCAGCAGGACTAGCGGGGGGAGCTATGAGCAGTTCTTC. It codes for CASRTSGGSYEQFF. Supplemented by reference TRBV7-2 and TRBJ2-1, the full variable domain reads GAGVSQSPSNKVTEKGKDVELRCDPISGHTALYWYRQSLGQGLEFLIYFQGNSAPDKSGLPSDRFSAERTGGSVSTLTIQRTQQEDSAVYLCASRTSGGSYEQFFGPGTRLTVL.

The genes are TRBV9 and TRBJ2-3; D is ambiguous. Trimming removed 4 bases from V and 5 bases from J, with 5 bases in between. There are 11 residues in the CDR3. Germline CDR1 and CDR2: SGDLS and YYNGEE. The CDR3 region is CASSFGDTQYF. The DNA for the CDR3 is TGTGCCAGCAGCTTCGGAGATACGCAGTATTTT.

Notes on this clone: A read error may produce the germline difference seen at one junction end. This chain joins TRBV19 and TRBJ2-1; 12 bases match TRBD2. Germline V lookup: CDR1 LNHDA, CDR2 SQIVND (reference sequence). This CDR3 spans 14 amino acids. The CDR3 loop reads CASSIPFTSGGLIF. CDR3 DNA: TGTGCCAGTAGTATCCCCTTCACTAGCGGGGGGCTAATCTTC.

The gene calls are TRBV18 and TRBJ1-5, with D hard to call. This CDR3 is built from 12 residues. The V gene's germline CDR1 is KGHSH and CDR2 LQKENI. V lost 6 bases and J 7 bases, leaving 10 bases between the germline ends. CDR3 in amino acids: CASSTTGQPQHF. The CDR3 nucleotides are TGTGCCAGCTCGACCACGGGCCAGCCCCAGCATTTT.

V and J are TRBV2 and TRBJ2-7, with D possibly matching TRBD2 (6 bases). CDR3 length equals 15 residues. Trimming removed 6 bases from V and 0 bases from J, with 15 bases in between. Germline assignment: CDR1 SNHLY and CDR2 FYNNEI. CDR3 bases: TGTGCCAGCAGGACGAGCGGGCGAAGCTCCTACGAGCAGTACTTC. Amino acids: CASRTSGRSSYEQYF.

This chain connects TRBV11-3 to TRBJ2-2; 8 bases agree with TRBD1. CDR1 is SGHNT, CDR2 YENEEA, per germline. Trimming took 5 bases from V and 5 from J; bases not matched to a gene: 4. CDR3 length equals 14 residues. The CDR3 DNA reads as TGTGCCAGCAGCCCCAGGGGGCGAACCGGGGAGCTGTTTTTT. Protein: CASSPRGRTGELFF. The variable domain in full, completed from reference TRBV11-3 and TRBJ2-2, reads EAGVVQSPRYKIIEKKQPVAFWCNPISGHNTLYWYLQNLGQGPELLIRYENEEAVDDSQLPKDRFSAERLKGVDSTLKIQPAELGDSAVYLCASSPRGRTGELFFGEGSRLTVL.

J is TRBJ2-3 and V is TRBV19; D is possibly TRBD2 (8 bases). V was clipped by 9 bases and J by 1 base, with 17 bases between them. The length of the CDR3 is 15 residues. Germline V gene sequence: CDR1 LNHDA, CDR2 SQIVND (reference sequence). The CDR3 nucleotides are TGTGCCAGCCAACAGGGGACTAGGGGCACAGATACGCAGTATTTT. Translation gives CASQQGTRGTDTQYF.

The J gene is TRBJ2-7, the V gene TRBV28; the D is unclear. Germline V gene sequence: CDR1 MDHEN, CDR2 SYDVKM. This CDR3 is built from 11 residues. Trimming shortened V by 5 bases and J by 6 bases, and 8 bases separated the two germline ends. CDR3 coding DNA: TGTGCCAGCAGTCCCGGTTTCGAGCAGTACTTC. Residues: CASSPGFEQYF.

This rearrangement joins TRBV5-1 to TRBJ1-5, with D unclear. The CDR3 extends over 14 amino acids. Deletions cut 0 bases from V and 6 bases from J, with 10 bases between. CDR1 SGHRS and CDR2 YFSETQ come from the germline V gene. In DNA, the CDR3 is TGCGCCAGCAGCTTGGGGGATCTGGGTCAGCCCCAGCATTTT. Translated: CASSLGDLGQPQHF.

The chain joins TRBV29-1 to TRBJ2-1; 7 nucleotides align to TRBD2. The CDR3 spans 14 residues. Germline V CDR1 and CDR2: SQVTM, ANQGSEA. The ends lost 6 bases at V and 2 bases at J; junction bases unmatched: 7. As DNA, the CDR3 is TGCAGCGTCAAGCGGGATTTAACCTACAATGAGCAGTTCTTC. Its translation is CSVKRDLTYNEQFF.

This rearrangement joins TRBV5-1 to TRBJ2-3, with TRBD2 matching over 14 bases. Germline CDR1 reads SGHRS; CDR2 reads YFSETQ. V shed 3 bases and J 4 bases; nucleotides not matched to a gene: 16. CDR3 length: 20 amino acids. The chain's CDR3 is CASSSGTSGSLRSSADTQYF. The CDR3 bases are TGCGCCAGCAGCTCGGGGACTAGCGGGAGCCTCCGTTCCTCGGCAGATACGCAGTATTTT.